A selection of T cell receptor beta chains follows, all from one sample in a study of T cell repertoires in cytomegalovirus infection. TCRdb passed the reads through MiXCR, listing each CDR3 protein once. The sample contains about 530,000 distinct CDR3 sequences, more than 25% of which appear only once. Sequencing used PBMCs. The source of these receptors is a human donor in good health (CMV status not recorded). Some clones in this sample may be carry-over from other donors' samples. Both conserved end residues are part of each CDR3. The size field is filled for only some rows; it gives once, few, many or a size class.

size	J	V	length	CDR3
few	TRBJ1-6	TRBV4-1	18	CASSPTIPGQGLDSPLHF
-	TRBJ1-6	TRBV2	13	CASSPPGGSPLHF
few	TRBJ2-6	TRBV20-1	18	CSALTRGTGIPGANVLTF
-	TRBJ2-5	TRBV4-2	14	CASSQVGAGETQYF
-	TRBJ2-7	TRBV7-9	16	CASSLGVRDSSYEQYF
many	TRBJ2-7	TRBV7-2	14	CASSLARGPYEQYF
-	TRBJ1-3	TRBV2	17	CASSEIPDRFSGNTIYF
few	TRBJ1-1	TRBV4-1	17	CASSQDAGLRVNTEAFF
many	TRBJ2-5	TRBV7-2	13	CASRGLAGETQYF
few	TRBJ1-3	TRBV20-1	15	CSASQGREPGNTIYF
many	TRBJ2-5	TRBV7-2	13	CASRNRIQETQYF
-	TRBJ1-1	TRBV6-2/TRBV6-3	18	CASSYPPSGGALNTEAFF
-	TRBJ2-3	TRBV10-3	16	CAISRPQRESTDTQYF